This passage covers 4 T cell receptor beta chains from one sample sequenced in a study of T-cell reconstitution after alpha-beta-depleted transplantation in children listed by TCRdb under 2016. Reading the label with the study, this specimen's treatment or condition is: allogeneic hematopoietic cell transplantation with graft depleted of TCRalphabeta T cells and CD19 B cells. Libraries were prepared through PCR. TCRdb lists the instrument as Illumina HiSeq 2500. TCR library preparation used molecular barcoding, with unique molecular identifiers applied to normalize quantification of the TCRbeta repertoire. TCRdb reprocessed the public reads (quality trimming at Q25 with fastp, clone calling with MiXCR) and kept in-frame beta chains. All rows with the same CDR3 protein become a single entry with the most common DNA and genes. In this sample the table shows around 670,000 distinct CDR3 sequences, roughly 13% of which occur a single time. Around 0.79% of the sample rests with the top ten.

The sequenced sample was PBMCs, obtained before TCRalphabeta/CD19-depleted stem cell transplant. The receptors derive from a girl aged 2 to 10 with congenital amegakaryocytic thrombocytopenia, due to receive a stem cell transplant.

In this sample, this clonotype turned up a few times. The rearrangement uses TRBV5-1 and TRBJ2-7; D perhaps matches TRBD1 (6 bases). The V gene lost 3 bases and the J gene lost 3 bases, with 19 bases spanning the gap. CDR3 size: 16 residues. Germline V CDR1 and CDR2: SGHRS, YFSETQ. The CDR3 sequence is CASSSFPAGAVYEQYF. CDR3 nucleotide sequence: TGCGCCAGCAGCTCCTTTCCGGCAGGGGCTGTCTACGAGCAGTACTTC. The full variable domain, completed using reference TRBV5-1 and TRBJ2-7, is KAGVTQTPRYLIKTRGQQVTLSCSPISGHRSVSWYQQTPGQGLQFLFEYFSETQRNKGNFPGRFSGRQFSNSRSEMNVSTLELGDSALYLCASSSFPAGAVYEQYFGPGTRLTVT.

This clonotype was counted a few times. J is TRBJ2-7 and V is TRBV7-6, with unresolved D. Trimming left V 1 base short and J 0 bases short, with 16 bases between. This CDR3 is 17 amino acids long. Germline V gives CDR1 SGHVS, CDR2 FNYEAQ. DNA for the CDR3: TGTGCCAGCAGCTTAGTATCCTCTCTGGGCCCCTCCTACGAGCAGTACTTC. Translated, it gives CASSLVSSLGPSYEQYF.

This clonotype has more than one count but fewer than ten. J is TRBJ2-1 and V is TRBV12-3 or TRBV12-4; the match to TRBD2 covers 7 bases. CDR3 size: 16 residues. V gave up 6 bases and J gave up 6 bases; unmatched junction bases: 14. The CDR3 is CASSPFRGGPLNEQFF. The CDR3 region has the DNA TGTGCCAGCAGCCCTTTTAGGGGAGGGCCCCTCAATGAGCAGTTCTTC.

This clonotype has a count of ten or more. The chain employs TRBV7-6 and TRBJ2-7; D is unresolved. The V end lost 5 bases, the J end lost 9 bases, and 14 bases lay between the germline ends. CDR3 size: 12 residues. Germline V gene lookup returns CDR1 SGHVS and CDR2 FNYEAQ. The CDR3 loop is CASSGDVTRQYF. Here the CDR3 DNA reads TGTGCCAGCAGCGGCGACGTTACAAGGCAGTACTTC.